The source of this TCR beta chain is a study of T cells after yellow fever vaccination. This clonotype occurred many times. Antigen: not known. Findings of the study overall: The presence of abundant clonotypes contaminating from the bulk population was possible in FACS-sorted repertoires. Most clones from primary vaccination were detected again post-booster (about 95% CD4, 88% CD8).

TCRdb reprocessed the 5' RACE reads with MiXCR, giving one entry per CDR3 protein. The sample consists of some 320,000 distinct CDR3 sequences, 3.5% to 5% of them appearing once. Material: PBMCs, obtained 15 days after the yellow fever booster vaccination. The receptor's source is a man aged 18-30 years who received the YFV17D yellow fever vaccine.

In DNA form, the CDR3 reads TGCGCCAGCAGCCCCTTAGAGCAGCGGGGGAACACTGAAGCTTTCTTT. Translating gives CASSPLEQRGNTEAFF. This chain joins TRBV5-1 and TRBJ1-1; D unclear. This CDR3 spans 16 amino acids. Germline V gives CDR1 SGHRS, CDR2 YFSETQ. Trimming pared 4 bases from V and 1 base from J, leaving 17 bases between. Filled out from reference TRBV5-1 and TRBJ1-1, the complete variable domain reads KAGVTQTPRYLIKTRGQQVTLSCSPISGHRSVSWYQQTPGQGLQFLFEYFSETQRNKGNFPGRFSGRQFSNSRSEMNVSTLELGDSALYLCASSPLEQRGNTEAFFGQGTRLTVV.